This TCR beta chain was identified in a study of regulatory T cells in long-lasting Graves disease. This CDR3 region has 15 residues. The germline V and J ends were trimmed by 1 base and 3 bases, with 9 bases remaining between them. The germline V gene encodes CDR1 MGHRA and CDR2 YSYEKL. Assembly of TCR beta libraries relied on iRepertoire HTBI primers together with Arm-PCR of CDR3 regions. MiXCR was run by TCRdb on the multiplex PCR reads, yielding one entry per CDR3 protein. The profile shows 500,000 or so distinct CDR3 sequences, approximately 15% of them singletons. The time point here: newly diagnosed GD, antithyroid drugs for less than 3 months. After RNA was extracted from PBMCs, the TCR library was made from it. These data were also filed under a second study, of T cells in Graves' hyperthyroidism and ophthalmopathy. That paper notes: Most clonotypes that expanded in the thyroid above 0.001 also showed up in blood.

The receptor was isolated from a woman in her 50s with Graves disease. The chain couples TRBV4-1 to TRBJ2-2; D is uncertain. The material was peripheral blood mononuclear cells (PBMCs), obtained at new diagnosis, from a patient treated with antithyroid drugs. The chain's CDR3 is CASSQVDVYTGELFF. Here the CDR3 DNA reads TGCGCCAGCAGCCAAGTAGACGTTTACACCGGGGAGCTGTTTTTT.